This TCR beta chain is drawn from a study of cytomegalovirus exposure and HLA in healthy donors. Findings and limits, study-wide: In a later analysis, TCR beta V- and J-gene trimming showed a link to a missense DCLRE1C variant. Being productive about 87% or about 30% of the time was typical of most TCR beta V segments in an earlier analysis. In a later analysis, an Asian-associated ancestry cluster reportedly showed fewer N-insertions than the approximately 700-donor mean.

The junction had 5 bases not matched to a gene; V was cut back by 0 bases and J by 7 bases. Germline CDR1 reads SGHDT; CDR2 reads YYEEEE. The CDR3 contains 14 residues. A remark on this clone: The antigen is not known.

Researchers ran the PCR with 60 Vbeta and 13 Jbeta primers. The protocol was immunoSEQ multiplex PCR, while the TCRdb copy is restricted to in-frame clones and leaves out a portion. The table has tens of thousands of clones, around two thirds seen once. Sequencing was done on a sample of PBMCs. The rearrangement links TRBV5-6 to TRBJ2-7; 9 positions agree with TRBD2. The clonotype was recovered from a man aged 55 to 70 in good health and CMV-seropositive. The CDR3 nucleotides read TGTGCCAGCAGCTTGGAGGCTAGCGGGAAAGAGCAGTACTTC. Its translation: CASSLEASGKEQYF.